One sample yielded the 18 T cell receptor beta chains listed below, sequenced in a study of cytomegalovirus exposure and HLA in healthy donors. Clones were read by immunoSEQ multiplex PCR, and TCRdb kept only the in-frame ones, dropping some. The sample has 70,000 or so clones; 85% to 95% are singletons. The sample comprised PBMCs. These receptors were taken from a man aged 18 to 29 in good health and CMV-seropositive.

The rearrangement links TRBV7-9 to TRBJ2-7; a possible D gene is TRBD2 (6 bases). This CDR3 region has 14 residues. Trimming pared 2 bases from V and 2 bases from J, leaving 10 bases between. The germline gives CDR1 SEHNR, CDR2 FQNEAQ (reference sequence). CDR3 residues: CASSLSGVTYEQYF. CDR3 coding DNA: TGTGCCAGCAGCTTATCGGGGGTAACCTACGAGCAGTACTTC.

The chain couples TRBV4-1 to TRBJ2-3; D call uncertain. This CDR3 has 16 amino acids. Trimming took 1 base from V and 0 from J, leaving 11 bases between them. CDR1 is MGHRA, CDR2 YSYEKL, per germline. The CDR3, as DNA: TGCGCCAGCAGCCAAGTATCAGCGTCTAGCACAGATACGCAGTATTTT. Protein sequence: CASSQVSASSTDTQYF.

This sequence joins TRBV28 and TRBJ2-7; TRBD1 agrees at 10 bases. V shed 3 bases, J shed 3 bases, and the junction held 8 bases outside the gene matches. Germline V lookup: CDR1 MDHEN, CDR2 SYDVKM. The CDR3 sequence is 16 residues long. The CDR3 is CASSFLPGQGIYEQYF. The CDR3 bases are TGTGCCAGCAGTTTCTTACCGGGACAGGGGATCTACGAGCAGTACTTC.

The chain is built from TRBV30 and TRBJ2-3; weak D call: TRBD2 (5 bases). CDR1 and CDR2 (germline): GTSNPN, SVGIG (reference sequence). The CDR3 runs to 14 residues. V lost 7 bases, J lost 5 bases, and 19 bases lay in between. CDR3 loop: CALTRHFGRDTQYF. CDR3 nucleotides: TGTGCCTTAACTCGACATTTTGGGAGAGATACGCAGTATTTT.

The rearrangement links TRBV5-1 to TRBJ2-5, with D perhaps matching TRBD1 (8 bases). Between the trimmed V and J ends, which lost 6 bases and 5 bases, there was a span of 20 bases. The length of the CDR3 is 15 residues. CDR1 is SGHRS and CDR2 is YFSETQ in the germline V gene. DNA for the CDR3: TGCGCCAGCACCGACCCCACAGGGGGAGGGGAGACCCAGTACTTC. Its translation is CASTDPTGGGETQYF.

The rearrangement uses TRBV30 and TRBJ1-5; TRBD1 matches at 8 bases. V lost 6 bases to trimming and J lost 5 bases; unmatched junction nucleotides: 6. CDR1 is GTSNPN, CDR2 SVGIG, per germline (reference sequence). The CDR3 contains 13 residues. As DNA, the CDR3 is TGTGCCTGTTCGACAGGGGATGATCAGCCCCAGCATTTT. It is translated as CACSTGDDQPQHF.

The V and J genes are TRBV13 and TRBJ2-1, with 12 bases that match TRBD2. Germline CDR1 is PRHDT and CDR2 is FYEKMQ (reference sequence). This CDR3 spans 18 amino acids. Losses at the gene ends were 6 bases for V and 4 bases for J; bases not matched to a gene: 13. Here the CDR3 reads CASRDRVRLAGVYNEQFF. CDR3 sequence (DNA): TGTGCCAGCAGGGACAGGGTTAGACTAGCGGGAGTTTACAATGAGCAGTTCTTC.

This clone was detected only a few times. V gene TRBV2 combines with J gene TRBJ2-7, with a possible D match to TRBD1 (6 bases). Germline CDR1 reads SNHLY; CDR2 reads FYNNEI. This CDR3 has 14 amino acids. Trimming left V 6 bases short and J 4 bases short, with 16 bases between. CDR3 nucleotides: TGTGCCAGCAGGACAGGCGGTGACCCGTACGAGCAGTACTTC. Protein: CASRTGGDPYEQYF. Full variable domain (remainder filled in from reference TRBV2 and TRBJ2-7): EPEVTQTPSHQVTQMGQEVILRCVPISNHLYFYWYRQILGQKVEFLVSFYNNEISEKSEIFDDQFSVERPDGSNFTLKIRSTKLEDSAMYFCASRTGGDPYEQYFGPGTRLTVT.

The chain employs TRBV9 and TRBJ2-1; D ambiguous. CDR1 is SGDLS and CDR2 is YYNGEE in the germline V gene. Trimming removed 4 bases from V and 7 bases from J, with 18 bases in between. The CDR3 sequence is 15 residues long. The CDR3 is CASSLSSEYWNEQFF. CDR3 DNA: TGTGCCAGCAGCCTTAGCTCCGAATACTGGAATGAGCAGTTCTTC. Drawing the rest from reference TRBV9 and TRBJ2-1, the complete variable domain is DSGVTQTPKHLITATGQRVTLRCSPRSGDLSVYWYQQSLDQGLQFLIQYYNGEERAKGNILERFSAQQFPDLHSELNLSSLELGDSALYFCASSLSSEYWNEQFFGPGTRLTVL.

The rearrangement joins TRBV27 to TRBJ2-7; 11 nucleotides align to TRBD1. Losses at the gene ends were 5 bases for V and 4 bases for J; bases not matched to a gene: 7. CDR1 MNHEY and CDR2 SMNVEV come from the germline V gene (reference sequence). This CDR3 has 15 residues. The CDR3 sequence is CASSRTGTGGYEQYF. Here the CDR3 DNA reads TGTGCCAGCAGTCGGACCGGGACAGGGGGATACGAGCAGTACTTC.

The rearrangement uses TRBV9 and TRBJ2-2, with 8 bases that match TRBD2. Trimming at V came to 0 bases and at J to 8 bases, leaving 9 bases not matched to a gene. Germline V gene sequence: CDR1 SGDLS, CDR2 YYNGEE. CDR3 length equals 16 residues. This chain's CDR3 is CASSVDPGGPSGELFF. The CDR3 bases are TGTGCCAGCAGCGTAGATCCGGGAGGGCCATCTGGGGAGCTGTTTTTT.

This CDR3 reads CASSVGQTNNEQFF. CDR3 nucleotides: TGTGCCAGCAGCGTCGGACAGACAAACAATGAGCAGTTCTTC. V usage is TRBV9 and J usage is TRBJ2-1, with D possibly matching TRBD1 (6 bases). The CDR3 totals 14 residues. Trimming pared 2 bases from V and 5 bases from J, leaving 11 bases between. Germline CDR1 reads SGDLS; CDR2 reads YYNGEE.

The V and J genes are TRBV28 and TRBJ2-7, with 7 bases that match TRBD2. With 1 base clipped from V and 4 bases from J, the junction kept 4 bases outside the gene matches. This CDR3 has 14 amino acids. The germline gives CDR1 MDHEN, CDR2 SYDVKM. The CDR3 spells CASSLSAGAYEQYF. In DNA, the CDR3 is TGTGCCAGCAGTTTATCGGCGGGAGCGTACGAGCAGTACTTC.

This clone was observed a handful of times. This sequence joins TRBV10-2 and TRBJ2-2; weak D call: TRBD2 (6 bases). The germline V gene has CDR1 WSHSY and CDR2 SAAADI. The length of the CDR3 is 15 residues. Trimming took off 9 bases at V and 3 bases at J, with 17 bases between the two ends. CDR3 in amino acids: CARKISGSDTGELFF. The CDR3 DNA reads TGCGCCAGAAAGATTAGCGGCTCGGACACCGGGGAGCTGTTTTTT.

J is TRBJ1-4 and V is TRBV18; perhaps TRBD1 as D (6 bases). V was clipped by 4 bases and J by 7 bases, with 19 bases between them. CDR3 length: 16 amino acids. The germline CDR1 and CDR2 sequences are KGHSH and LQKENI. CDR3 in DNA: TGTGCCAGCTCACGCACTCGACCCGGACAGATTGAAAAACTGTTTTTT. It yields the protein CASSRTRPGQIEKLFF. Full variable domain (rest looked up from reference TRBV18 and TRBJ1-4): NAGVMQNPRHLVRRRGQEARLRCSPMKGHSHVYWYRQLPEEGLKFMVYLQKENIIDESGMPKERFSAEFPKEGPSILRIQQVVRGDSAAYFCASSRTRPGQIEKLFFGSGTQLSVL.

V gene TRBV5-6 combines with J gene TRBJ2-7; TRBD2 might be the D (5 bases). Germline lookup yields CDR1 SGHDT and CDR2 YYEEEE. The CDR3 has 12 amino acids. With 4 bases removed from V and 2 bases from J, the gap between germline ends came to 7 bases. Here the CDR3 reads CASSATTYEQYF. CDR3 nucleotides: TGTGCCAGCAGCGCGACTACCTACGAGCAGTACTTC.

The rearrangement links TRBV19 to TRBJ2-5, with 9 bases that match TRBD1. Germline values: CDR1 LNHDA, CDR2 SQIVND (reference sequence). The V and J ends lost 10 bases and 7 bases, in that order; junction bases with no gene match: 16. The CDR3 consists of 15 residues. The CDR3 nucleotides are TGTGCCACCAGGGTGGTAGGGACAGGGAATTCGACCCAGTACTTC. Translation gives CATRVVGTGNSTQYF.

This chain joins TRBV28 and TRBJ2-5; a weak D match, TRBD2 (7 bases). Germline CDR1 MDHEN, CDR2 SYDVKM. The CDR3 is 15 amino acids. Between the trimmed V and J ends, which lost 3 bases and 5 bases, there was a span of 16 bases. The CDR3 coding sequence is TGTGCCAGCAGTTTCCCAGGGGCGGGAGAGGAGACCCAGTACTTC. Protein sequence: CASSFPGAGEETQYF.